This is a list of T cell receptor beta chains from one sample in a study of long-term antiretroviral therapy in people with HIV. The table came from immunoSEQ multiplex PCR; TCRdb's copy has only in-frame clones and leaves some out. Of about 6,700 clones listed, just under 75% are singletons. Sequencing used unsorted PBMCs, obtained 0.1 years before starting antiretroviral therapy. All receptors derive from a man aged 18 to 35 with HIV. Both conserved end residues are part of each CDR3. Each record gives: CDR3 DNA, CDR3 protein, J gene, clone size, V gene, D gene. The D gene is left open where the match is weak. A row's size may be missing; if present it is once, few, many or a size class.

TGTGCCAGCAGCCCCAACATCAACACTGAAGCTTTCTTT,CASSPNINTEAFF,TRBJ1-1,NA,TRBV5-6,NA
TGTGCCAGCTCACCGACCTTTGACCGGGACACTGAAGCTTTCTTT,CASSPTFDRDTEAFF,TRBJ1-1,NA,TRBV18,NA
TGTGCCAGCAGCATGGGGGACAGGGCCTACAATGAGCAGTTCTTC,CASSMGDRAYNEQFF,TRBJ2-1,large,TRBV5-6,TRBD1
TGTGCCACCAGCAGGCCCAGGCAAGAGACCCAGTACTTC,CATSRPRQETQYF,TRBJ2-5,NA,TRBV15,NA
TGTGCCAGCAGTTACTCGGAAGAGGTTGCTGAGCAGTTCTTC,CASSYSEEVAEQFF,TRBJ2-1,NA,TRBV6-5,NA
TGTGCCAGCAGCTTCAGAGGGGGGGATGAGCAGTTCTTC,CASSFRGGDEQFF,TRBJ2-1,once,TRBV5-8,NA
TGCGCCAGCAGCGGGGGGACAGGGGGTTACCAAGAGACCCAGTACTTC,CASSGGTGGYQETQYF,TRBJ2-5,NA,TRBV5-1,TRBD1
TGTGCCAGCAGCTTAGGTGCTCCGGGACAAGGAAACACCGGGGAGCTGTTTTTT,CASSLGAPGQGNTGELFF,TRBJ2-2,once,TRBV7-3,NA
TGTGCTAGTGGTACAAGACAGGGGATCACAGATACGCAGTATTTT,CASGTRQGITDTQYF,TRBJ2-3,once,TRBV12-5,TRBD1
TGCGCCAGCAGCCCGGCAGGGACGAACACCGGGGAGCTGTTTTTT,CASSPAGTNTGELFF,TRBJ2-2,NA,TRBV10-1,NA
TGCGCCAGCAGCTTCACGGGACTAGTGGGCGAGCAGTACTTC,CASSFTGLVGEQYF,TRBJ2-7,NA,TRBV5-1,TRBD2
TGTGCCAGCAGTGATTGGTCAGGGTCGGTGAACACTGAAGCTTTCTTT,CASSDWSGSVNTEAFF,TRBJ1-1,NA,TRBV6-1,NA
TGTGCCAGCAGTGCTCCCTTAGGAGGGATGATTTACGAGCAGTACTTC,CASSAPLGGMIYEQYF,TRBJ2-7,NA,TRBV28,NA
TGTGCCAGCAGTGAACCCAGCTCTGGGACAGCCTCCTACGAGCAGTACTTC,CASSEPSSGTASYEQYF,TRBJ2-7,few,TRBV6-1,TRBD1
TGTGCCAGCAGCTCCGACCTTACTGAAGCTTTCTTT,CASSSDLTEAFF,TRBJ1-1,NA,TRBV13,NA
TGTGCCAGCAGCGCCCTCGCCACCAACCCAGGGACGTGGGAGACCCAGTACTTC,CASSALATNPGTWETQYF,TRBJ2-5,NA,TRBV11-2,NA
TGTGCCAGCAGTTTCGACTCCTACAATGAGCAGTTCTTC,CASSFDSYNEQFF,TRBJ2-1,NA,TRBV27,NA
TGTGCCAGCAGTGCAGGGGACAGGGGGGACTATGGCTACACCTTC,CASSAGDRGDYGYTF,TRBJ1-2,NA,TRBV6-6,TRBD1
TGTGCCAGCAGCTTAGAGGGTAGCGATTCACCCCTCCACTTT,CASSLEGSDSPLHF,TRBJ1-6,NA,TRBV5-5,NA
TGCAGCGTTGAAGTTTACGGGGGACATGGCTACACCTTC,CSVEVYGGHGYTF,TRBJ1-2,NA,TRBV29-1,NA
TGTGCCAGCAGTGATGGCGGGGGGGCCCCCGAGACCCAGTACTTC,CASSDGGGAPETQYF,TRBJ2-5,NA,TRBV25-1,TRBD2
TGTGCCAGCAGTTTTAGCACAGATACGCAGTATTTT,CASSFSTDTQYF,TRBJ2-3,NA,TRBV5-4,NA
TGTGCCAGCAGCTCCCCAGCGACAGATACGCAGTATTTT,CASSSPATDTQYF,TRBJ2-3,once,TRBV7-6,NA
TGTGCCAGCAGCCCTTCTCTGTTAGCGGGGGATTACAATGAGCAGTTCTTC,CASSPSLLAGDYNEQFF,TRBJ2-1,NA,TRBV28,TRBD2
TGCGCCAGCAGTGATGGAGGAACTGAAGCTTTCTTT,CASSDGGTEAFF,TRBJ1-1,NA,TRBV10-1,NA
TGTGCCAGTAGTCAAGGGCTTGCGGGGGGGACAGATACGCAGTATTTT,CASSQGLAGGTDTQYF,TRBJ2-3,NA,TRBV19,TRBD2
TGTGCCAGCCTAGCGGGGTCTTCACAAGAGACCCAGTACTTC,CASLAGSSQETQYF,TRBJ2-5,NA,TRBV6-1,TRBD2